Following are 5 T cell receptor beta chains from one sample sequenced in a study of early T cells in non-severe SARS-CoV-2 infection. In TCRdb, the 5' RACE reads were re-called with MiXCR into one record per CDR3 protein. The table has 75,000 to 80,000 distinct CDR3 sequences, roughly 16% seen once; the top ten hold roughly 3%. The material sequenced was whole blood. The receptor set was obtained from an adult who was a healthcare worker with PCR-confirmed SARS-CoV-2 infection or an uninfected control (not recorded which).

The chain carries TRBV5-6 and TRBJ1-4, with D possibly TRBD1 on 6 matching bases. The CDR3 extends over 15 amino acids. V dropped 0 bases and J dropped 2 bases, with 8 bases sitting between them. Germline V gives CDR1 SGHDT, CDR2 YYEEEE. This chain's CDR3 is CASSLGTVTNEKLFF. The CDR3 nucleotides are TGTGCCAGCAGCTTGGGGACAGTCACTAATGAAAAACTGTTTTTT.

The chain combines TRBV2 with TRBJ1-4, with 9 bases aligning to TRBD1. The ends lost 0 bases at V and 3 bases at J; junction bases unmatched: 11. Germline V gene data show CDR1 as SNHLY and CDR2 as FYNNEI. The length of the CDR3 is 19 residues. The CDR3 is CASSEALGTGPIANEKLFF. CDR3 nucleotides: TGTGCCAGCAGTGAAGCGCTTGGGACAGGGCCGATCGCTAATGAAAAACTGTTTTTT.

The gene calls are TRBV7-6 and TRBJ2-5; possibly TRBD1 or TRBD2 for D (6 bases each). The length of the CDR3 is 15 residues. With 5 bases removed from V and 2 bases from J, the gap between germline ends came to 15 bases. In germline, CDR1 is SGHVS, CDR2 FNYEAQ. The CDR3 here is CASSAGGSGQETQYF. In DNA form, the CDR3 reads TGTGCCAGCAGCGCCGGGGGCAGTGGGCAAGAGACCCAGTACTTC.

The chain has TRBV15 and TRBJ1-2; D is undetermined. CDR3 length equals 14 residues. Germline CDR1 is LNHNV and CDR2 is YYDKDF (reference sequence). Deletions cut 1 base from V and 8 bases from J, with 14 bases between. The CDR3 bases are TGTGCCACCAGCAGAGCCAGGACCTCTATCGGCTACACCTTC. Amino acid sequence: CATSRARTSIGYTF.

This clonotype was counted only a few times. The chain uses TRBV12-5 and TRBJ1-5; D gene ambiguous. CDR1 and CDR2 from the germline V gene are LGHNT and FRNRAP. The CDR3 spans 12 residues. V was cut by 8 bases and J by 4 bases, with 9 bases left in between. This CDR3 is CASHSPNQPQHF. The CDR3 DNA is TGTGCTAGTCACTCTCCGAATCAGCCCCAGCATTTT.